This entry lists 20 T cell receptor beta chains sequenced from one sample in a study of T cell clones after liver transplantation. Repertoires were generated with immunoSEQ multiplex PCR, while TCRdb's copy carries only in-frame clones and drops some. This repertoire shows 68,000 or so clones, approximately 92% found once; its top ten account for roughly 0.98%. This sample comprised CD4+ T cells from blood, obtained 25 months after liver transplant. These TCRs come from a human patient who received a liver transplant. Some of these T cells may belong to the graft donor.

The chain combines TRBV5-1 with TRBJ2-3, with D perhaps TRBD1 (5 bases). Trimming shortened V by 3 bases and J by 1 base, and 6 bases separated the two germline ends. From germline, CDR1 is SGHRS and CDR2 YFSETQ. The CDR3 length is 13 residues. The CDR3 here is CASSWGGTDTQYF. CDR3 nucleotides: TGCGCCAGCAGCTGGGGCGGCACAGATACGCAGTATTTT.

This sequence joins TRBV7-2 and TRBJ2-2; D uncertain. V shed 0 bases and J shed 0 bases, with 8 bases lying between them. The CDR3 covers 16 residues. The germline V gene encodes CDR1 SGHTA and CDR2 FQGNSA. The CDR3, as DNA: TGTGCCAGCAGCTTAGCGCCTCAGACGAACACCGGGGAGCTGTTTTTT. This translates into CASSLAPQTNTGELFF. The full variable domain, in which reference TRBV7-2 and TRBJ2-2 provide the parts outside the CDR3, is GAGVSQSPSNKVTEKGKDVELRCDPISGHTALYWYRQSLGQGLEFLIYFQGNSAPDKSGLPSDRFSAERTGGSVSTLTIQRTQQEDSAVYLCASSLAPQTNTGELFFGEGSRLTVL.

V and J are TRBV11-2 and TRBJ2-3, with no clear D. The CDR3 extends over 15 amino acids. Germline CDR1 reads SGHAT; CDR2 reads FQNNGV. The V gene lost 5 bases and the J gene lost 5 bases, with 17 bases spanning the gap. CDR3 nucleotide sequence: TGTGCCAGCAGCCCCTTTTCGCCCGTGGGAGATACGCAGTATTTT. Its protein product is CASSPFSPVGDTQYF.

This clone was observed once. This chain's CDR3 is CASSKRGYDGNQPQHF. CDR3 nucleotides: TGTGCCAGCAGCAAAAGGGGGTATGACGGCAATCAGCCCCAGCATTTT. This sequence joins TRBV27 and TRBJ1-5, with D possibly matching TRBD1 (6 bases). The V and J ends lost 6 bases and 2 bases respectively, with 17 bases between them. The germline CDR1 and CDR2 sequences are MNHEY and SMNVEV (reference sequence). CDR3 length: 16 residues.

The chain joins TRBV2 to TRBJ2-7; D remains ambiguous. Per germline, CDR1 SNHLY and CDR2 FYNNEI. CDR3 length equals 12 residues. V shed 6 bases and J shed 3 bases, with 9 bases lying between them. The CDR3 DNA reads as TGTGCCAGCAGAGAAAGGGTCTACGAGCAGTACTTC. It codes for CASRERVYEQYF.

The chain uses TRBV5-1 and TRBJ2-5; D could derive from TRBD1 or TRBD2 (5 bases each). The germline V and J ends were trimmed by 0 bases and 7 bases, with 16 bases remaining between them. Germline loops: CDR1 SGHRS, CDR2 YFSETQ. CDR3 size: 15 residues. The CDR3 sequence is CASSLEWDASSTQYF. DNA of the CDR3: TGCGCCAGCAGCTTGGAATGGGACGCCTCGTCGACCCAGTACTTC.

This clone was seen only once. This chain uses TRBV27 with TRBJ1-3, with D unresolved. The V end lost 6 bases, the J end lost 0 bases, and 9 bases lay between the germline ends. This CDR3 is built from 14 residues. Germline loops: CDR1 MNHEY, CDR2 SMNVEV (reference sequence). The CDR3 bases are TGTGCCAGCAGGCCTGAGGGCTCTGGAAACACCATATATTTT. This encodes CASRPEGSGNTIYF.

There are a few counts of this clone. The chain recombines TRBV2 with TRBJ2-7, with unresolved D. Germline CDR1 SNHLY, CDR2 FYNNEI. The CDR3 runs to 11 residues. Trimming shortened V by 7 bases and J by 3 bases, and 7 bases separated the two germline ends. For the CDR3, the DNA is TGTGCCAGCACTTCGAACTACGAGCAGTACTTC. This codes for CASTSNYEQYF.

The V call is TRBV18, the J call TRBJ2-6; the D is unclear. The CDR3 loop spans 18 amino acids. The germline V and J ends were trimmed by 1 base and 2 bases, with 15 bases remaining between them. Germline V CDR1 and CDR2: KGHSH, LQKENI. CDR3 DNA: TGTGCCAGCTCACCACTTTTGCCAGGACGGCCTGGGGCCAACGTCCTGACTTTC. This sequence encodes CASSPLLPGRPGANVLTF. The full variable domain, its missing parts supplied by reference TRBV18 and TRBJ2-6, is NAGVMQNPRHLVRRRGQEARLRCSPMKGHSHVYWYRQLPEEGLKFMVYLQKENIIDESGMPKERFSAEFPKEGPSILRIQQVVRGDSAAYFCASSPLLPGRPGANVLTFGAGSRLTVL.

The V and J genes are TRBV6-1 and TRBJ2-7, with 11 bases aligning to TRBD2. J lost 3 bases, V lost 7 bases, and 8 bases had no gene match. Per the germline V gene, CDR1 is MNHNS and CDR2 is SASEGT. This CDR3 region has 15 residues. The chain's CDR3 is CASTLTSGMYYEQYF. CDR3 nucleotides: TGTGCCAGCACCCTGACTAGCGGGATGTACTACGAGCAGTACTTC.

The V gene is TRBV15, the J gene TRBJ1-2, with 8 bases aligning to TRBD1. Germline loops: CDR1 LNHNV, CDR2 YYDKDF (reference sequence). V lost 5 bases and J lost 4; bases outside the gene matches: 6. The CDR3 is 14 amino acids. CDR3 in amino acids: CATSGRTGPYGYTF. The DNA of the CDR3 is TGTGCCACCAGCGGACGGACAGGGCCCTATGGCTACACCTTC.

The rearrangement uses TRBV5-6 and TRBJ2-1, with TRBD2 as a possible D gene (5 bases). Looked up from germline, CDR1 is SGHDT and CDR2 is YYEEEE. CDR3 length: 16 amino acids. V was cut by 0 bases and J by 2 bases, with 12 bases left in between. The CDR3 coding sequence is TGTGCCAGCAGCTTGGATTGGGGAGTCGCCTACAATGAGCAGTTCTTC. Its translation is CASSLDWGVAYNEQFF.

The chain employs TRBV15 and TRBJ2-2, with a weak D call TRBD1 (6 bases). CDR1 LNHNV and CDR2 YYDKDF come from the germline V gene (reference sequence). Deletions cut 0 bases from V and 0 bases from J, with 14 bases between. The CDR3 covers 18 residues. DNA for the CDR3: TGTGCCACCAGCAGAGATAATGTGGACAGAACGAACACCGGGGAGCTGTTTTTT. Encoded protein: CATSRDNVDRTNTGELFF.

The V and J genes are TRBV21-1 and TRBJ1-1. TRBV21-1 is a pseudogene locus. The CDR3 covers 16 residues. CDR3 in amino acids: CASSPSGGGTNTEAFF. CDR3 bases: TGTGCCAGCAGCCCGTCCGGCGGGGGCACGAACACTGAAGCTTTCTTT.

The V gene is TRBV4-3, the J gene TRBJ2-7, with D maybe TRBD2 (6 bases). Germline V gene data show CDR1 as LGHNA and CDR2 as YSLEER. CDR3 length: 16 amino acids. Trimming left V 1 base short and J 0 bases short, with 13 bases between. The CDR3 reads CASSQVQAGSSYEQYF. The DNA of the CDR3 is TGCGCCAGCAGCCAAGTTCAGGCGGGGAGCTCCTACGAGCAGTACTTC.

The rearrangement uses TRBV19 and TRBJ1-5, with D perhaps matching TRBD1 (5 bases). V lost 5 bases to trimming and J lost 7 bases, with 15 bases between them. CDR1 is LNHDA, CDR2 SQIVND, per germline (reference sequence). The CDR3 has 14 amino acids. For the CDR3, the DNA is TGTGCCAGTAGTCTTCGACAGAGCCTACAGCCCCAGCATTTT. Protein sequence: CASSLRQSLQPQHF.

This clone was seen just once. The chain joins TRBV28 to TRBJ1-2, with no clear D. The V and J ends lost 3 bases and 0 bases respectively, with 8 bases between them. This CDR3 is 14 amino acids long. CDR1 is MDHEN and CDR2 is SYDVKM in the germline V gene. CDR3 in amino acids: CASSFGTSNYGYTF. The CDR3 region has the DNA TGTGCCAGCAGTTTTGGCACCTCTAACTATGGCTACACCTTC.

The V call is TRBV19, the J call TRBJ2-2; 7 bases are a match to TRBD1. The ends lost 3 bases at V and 5 bases at J; junction bases unmatched: 12. The CDR3 extends over 17 amino acids. CDR1 is LNHDA, CDR2 SQIVND, per germline (reference sequence). DNA for the CDR3: TGTGCCAGTAGTATCGACGACAGGGCCCGTGGGACCGGGGAGCTGTTTTTT. It codes for CASSIDDRARGTGELFF.

The V call is TRBV7-9, the J call TRBJ1-1; no clear D gene. The CDR3 has 14 amino acids. V was pared by 2 bases and J by 11 bases, with 18 bases between. Germline-derived CDR1 and CDR2 are SEHNR and FQNEAQ (reference sequence). The CDR3 DNA reads TGTGCCAGCAGCTTAAGGTCGCGGGAAGACGGGGCTTTCTTT. Its translation: CASSLRSREDGAFF.

The J gene is TRBJ1-1, the V gene TRBV5-1, with 7 bases matching TRBD1. The V and J ends lost 1 base and 4 bases, in that order; junction bases with no gene match: 4. The CDR3 is 14 residues long. CDR1 is SGHRS and CDR2 is YFSETQ in the germline V gene. The CDR3 DNA reads as TGCGCCAGCAGCTTGACAGGGGTGGGCACTGAAGCTTTCTTT. This sequence encodes CASSLTGVGTEAFF.